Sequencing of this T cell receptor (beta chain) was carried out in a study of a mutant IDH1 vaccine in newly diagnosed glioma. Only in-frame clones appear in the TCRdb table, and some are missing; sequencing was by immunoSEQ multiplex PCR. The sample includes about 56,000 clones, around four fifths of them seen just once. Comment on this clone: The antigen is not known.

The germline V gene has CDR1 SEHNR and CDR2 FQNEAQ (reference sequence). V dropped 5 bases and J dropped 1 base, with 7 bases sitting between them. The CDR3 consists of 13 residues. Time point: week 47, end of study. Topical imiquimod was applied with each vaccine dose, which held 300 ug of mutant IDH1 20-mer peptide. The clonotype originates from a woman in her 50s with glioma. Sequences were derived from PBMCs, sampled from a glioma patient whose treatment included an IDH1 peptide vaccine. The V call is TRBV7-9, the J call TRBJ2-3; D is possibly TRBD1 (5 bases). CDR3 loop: CASSPTGTDTQYF. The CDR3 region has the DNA TGTGCCAGCAGCCCGACAGGCACAGATACGCAGTATTTT.